This T cell receptor beta chain was profiled in a study of blood T cell repertoires in COVID-19. The CDR3 sequence is 13 residues long. Germline CDR1 ENHRY, CDR2 SYGVKD. Between the trimmed V and J ends, which lost 6 bases and 8 bases, there was a span of 14 bases. Assay: immunoSEQ multiplex PCR; the TCRdb copy retains only in-frame clones and omits some. Here the sample spans about 47,000 clones, under 90% being singletons. The sequenced sample consisted of peripheral blood. This sequence was found in an elderly man with active or convalescent COVID-19. The chain has TRBV10-3 and TRBJ2-1, with D uncertain. The CDR3 DNA sequence: TGTGCCATCAGCCGTTTCCTCCGGGATGAGCAGTTCTTC. Amino acids: CAISRFLRDEQFF.